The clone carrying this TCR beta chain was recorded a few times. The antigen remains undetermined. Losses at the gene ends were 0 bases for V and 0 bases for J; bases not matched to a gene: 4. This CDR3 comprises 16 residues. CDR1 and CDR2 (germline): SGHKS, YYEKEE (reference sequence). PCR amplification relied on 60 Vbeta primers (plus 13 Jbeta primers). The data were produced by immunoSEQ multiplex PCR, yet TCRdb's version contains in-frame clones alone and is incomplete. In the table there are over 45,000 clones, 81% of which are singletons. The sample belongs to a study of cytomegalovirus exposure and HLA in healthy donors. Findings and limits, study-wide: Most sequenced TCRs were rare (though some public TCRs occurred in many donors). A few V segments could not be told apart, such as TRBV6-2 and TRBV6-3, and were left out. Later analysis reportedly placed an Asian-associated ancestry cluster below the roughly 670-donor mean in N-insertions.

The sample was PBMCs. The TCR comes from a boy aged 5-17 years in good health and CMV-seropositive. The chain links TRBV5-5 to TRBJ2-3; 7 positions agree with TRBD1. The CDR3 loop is CASSLGDSSSTDTQYF. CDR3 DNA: TGTGCCAGCAGCTTGGGGGACAGTTCTAGCACAGATACGCAGTATTTT.